This T cell receptor (beta chain) originates from a study of T cell repertoires in cytomegalovirus infection. About the study: CMV epitopes used comprised recently identified HLA-C-restricted ones and well-studied HLA-B-restricted ones. It was the public TCR beta signatures that indicated both CMV infection and matching HLA type.

To note about this clonotype: What it binds is not known.

TCRdb re-called the reads with MiXCR, one entry per CDR3 protein. The data hold approximately 1,000,000 distinct CDR3 sequences, with roughly 30% observed a single time. This CDR3 spans 14 amino acids. Looked up from germline, CDR1 is SGHDT and CDR2 is YYEEEE. V lost 2 bases, J lost 2 bases, and 11 bases lay in between. Study-wide results and caveats: Of the TCR beta families, the public ones yielded a cumulative frequency that identified carriers of CMV plus the relevant HLA. HLA-C-restricted CMV-specific TCR beta clonotypes prevailed in the ex vivo response.

The genes are TRBV5-6 and TRBJ2-7; weak D call: TRBD1 (6 bases). The clonotype was recovered from a human donor in good health (CMV status not recorded). Some clones in this sample may be carry-over from other donors' samples. The sample here was cultured CD8+ T cells from PBMCs, taken from culture after CMV antigen stimulation. The CDR3 DNA reads as TGTGCCAGCAGCTTCGGCAGGGGAACCTACGAGCAGTACGTC. Protein product: CASSFGRGTYEQYV.